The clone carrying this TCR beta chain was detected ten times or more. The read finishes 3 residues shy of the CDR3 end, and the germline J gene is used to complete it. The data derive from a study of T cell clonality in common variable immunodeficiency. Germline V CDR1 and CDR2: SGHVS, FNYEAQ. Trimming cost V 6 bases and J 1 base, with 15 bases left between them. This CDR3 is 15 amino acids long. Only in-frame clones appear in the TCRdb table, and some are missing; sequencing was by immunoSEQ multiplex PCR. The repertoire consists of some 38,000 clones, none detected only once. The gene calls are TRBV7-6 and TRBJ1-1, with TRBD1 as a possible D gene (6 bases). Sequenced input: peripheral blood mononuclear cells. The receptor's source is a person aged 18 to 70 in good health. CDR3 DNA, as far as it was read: TGTGCCAGCAGTTTCGGACCGACAGGGAACACTGAA. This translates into CASSFGPTGNTE. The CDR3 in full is CASSFGPTGNTEAFF. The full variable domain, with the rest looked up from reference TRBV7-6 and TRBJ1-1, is GAGVSQSPRYKVTKRGQDVALRCDPISGHVSLYWYRQALGQGPEFLTYFNYEAQQDKSGLPNDRFSAERPEGSISTLTIQRTEQRDSAMYRCASSFGPTGNTEAFFGQGTRLTVV.